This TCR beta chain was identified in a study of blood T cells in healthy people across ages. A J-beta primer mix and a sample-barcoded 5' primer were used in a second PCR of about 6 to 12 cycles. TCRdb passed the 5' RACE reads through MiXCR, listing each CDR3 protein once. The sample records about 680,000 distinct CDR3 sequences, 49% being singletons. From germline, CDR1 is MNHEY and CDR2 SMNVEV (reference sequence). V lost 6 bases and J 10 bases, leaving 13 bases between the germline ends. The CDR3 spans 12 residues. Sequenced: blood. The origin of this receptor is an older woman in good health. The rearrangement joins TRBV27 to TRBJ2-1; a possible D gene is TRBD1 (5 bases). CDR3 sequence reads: CASSHSYREQFF. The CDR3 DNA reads TGTGCCAGCAGCCATTCTTACAGGGAGCAGTTCTTC.